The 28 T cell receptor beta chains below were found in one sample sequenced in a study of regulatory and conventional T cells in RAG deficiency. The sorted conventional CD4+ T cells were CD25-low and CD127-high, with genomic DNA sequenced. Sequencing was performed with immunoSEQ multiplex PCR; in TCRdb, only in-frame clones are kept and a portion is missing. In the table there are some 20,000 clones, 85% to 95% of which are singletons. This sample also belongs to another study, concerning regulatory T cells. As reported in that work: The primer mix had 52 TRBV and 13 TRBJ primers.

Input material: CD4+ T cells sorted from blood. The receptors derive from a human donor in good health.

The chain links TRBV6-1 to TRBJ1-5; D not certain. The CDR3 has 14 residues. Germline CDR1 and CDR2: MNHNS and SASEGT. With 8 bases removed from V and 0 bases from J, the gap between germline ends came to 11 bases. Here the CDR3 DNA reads TGTGCCAGCCTCGGCGGCTTTAGCAATCAGCCCCAGCATTTT. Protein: CASLGGFSNQPQHF.

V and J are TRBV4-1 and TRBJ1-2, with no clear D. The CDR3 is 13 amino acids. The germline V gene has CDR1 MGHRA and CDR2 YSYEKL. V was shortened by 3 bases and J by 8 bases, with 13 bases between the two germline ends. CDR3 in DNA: TGCGCCAGCAGCCACCCCCGATCGTCGGGCTACACCTTC. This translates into CASSHPRSSGYTF.

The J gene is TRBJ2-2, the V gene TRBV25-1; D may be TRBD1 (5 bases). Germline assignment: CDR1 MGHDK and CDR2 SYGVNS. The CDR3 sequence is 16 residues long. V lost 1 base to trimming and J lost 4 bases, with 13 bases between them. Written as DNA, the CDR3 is TGTGCCAGCAGTGAATTTCCCAGGGATGCCACCGGGGAGCTGTTTTTT. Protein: CASSEFPRDATGELFF. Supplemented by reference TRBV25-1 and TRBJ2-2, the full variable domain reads EADIYQTPRYLVIGTGKKITLECSQTMGHDKMYWYQQDPGMELHLIHYSYGVNSTEKGDLSSESTVSRIRTEHFPLTLESARPSHTSQYLCASSEFPRDATGELFFGEGSRLTVL.

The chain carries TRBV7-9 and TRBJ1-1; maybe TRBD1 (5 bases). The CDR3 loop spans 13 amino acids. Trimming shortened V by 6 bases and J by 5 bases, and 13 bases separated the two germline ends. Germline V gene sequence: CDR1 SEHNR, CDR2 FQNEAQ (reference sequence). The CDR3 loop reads CASSLEEGTEAFF. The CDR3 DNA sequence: TGTGCCAGCAGTCTGGAAGAGGGGACTGAAGCTTTCTTT. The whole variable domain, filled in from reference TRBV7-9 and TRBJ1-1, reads DTGVSQNPRHKITKRGQNVTFRCDPISEHNRLYWYRQTLGQGPEFLTYFQNEAQLEKSRLLSDRFSAERPKGSFSTLEIQRTEQGDSAMYLCASSLEEGTEAFFGQGTRLTVV.

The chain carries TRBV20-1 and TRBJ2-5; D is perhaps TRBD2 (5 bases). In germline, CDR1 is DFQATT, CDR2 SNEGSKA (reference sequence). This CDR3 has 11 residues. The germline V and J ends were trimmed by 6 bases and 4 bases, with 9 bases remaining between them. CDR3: CSAGSLETQYF. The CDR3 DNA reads TGCAGTGCGGGGAGCTTAGAGACCCAGTACTTC.

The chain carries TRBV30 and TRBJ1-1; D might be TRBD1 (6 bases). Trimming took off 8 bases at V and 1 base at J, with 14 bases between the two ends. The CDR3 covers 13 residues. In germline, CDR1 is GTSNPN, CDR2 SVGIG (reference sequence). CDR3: CAHHGGRNTEAFF. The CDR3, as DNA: TGTGCCCATCATGGGGGCCGGAACACTGAAGCTTTCTTT.

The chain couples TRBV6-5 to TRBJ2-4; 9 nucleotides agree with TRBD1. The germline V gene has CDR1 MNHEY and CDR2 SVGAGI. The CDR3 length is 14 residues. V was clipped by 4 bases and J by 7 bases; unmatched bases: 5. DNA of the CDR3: TGTGCCAGCAGTTCACAGGGGGCCCGGAACATTCAGTACTTC. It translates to CASSSQGARNIQYF.

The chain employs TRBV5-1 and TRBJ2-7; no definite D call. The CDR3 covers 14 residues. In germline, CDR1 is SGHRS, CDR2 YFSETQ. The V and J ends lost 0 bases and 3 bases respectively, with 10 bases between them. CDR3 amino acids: CASSLAQSNYEQYF. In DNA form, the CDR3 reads TGCGCCAGCAGCTTGGCCCAATCCAACTACGAGCAGTACTTC.

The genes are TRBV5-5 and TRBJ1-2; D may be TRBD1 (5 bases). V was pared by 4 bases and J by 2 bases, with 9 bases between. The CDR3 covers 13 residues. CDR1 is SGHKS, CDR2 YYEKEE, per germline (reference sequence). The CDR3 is CASSPDTNYGYTF. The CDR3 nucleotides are TGTGCCAGCAGCCCGGACACCAACTATGGCTACACCTTC. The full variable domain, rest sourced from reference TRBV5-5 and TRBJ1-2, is DAGVTQSPTHLIKTRGQQVTLRCSPISGHKSVSWYQQVLGQGPQFIFQYYEKEERGRGNFPDRFSARQFPNYSSELNVNALLLGDSALYLCASSPDTNYGYTFGSGTRLTVV.

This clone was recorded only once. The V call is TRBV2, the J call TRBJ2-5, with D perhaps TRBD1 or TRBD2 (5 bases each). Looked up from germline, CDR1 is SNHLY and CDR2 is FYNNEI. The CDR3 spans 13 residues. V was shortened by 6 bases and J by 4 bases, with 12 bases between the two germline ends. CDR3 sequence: CASRTTRGETQYF. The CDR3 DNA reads TGTGCCAGCAGGACTACGAGGGGAGAGACCCAGTACTTC. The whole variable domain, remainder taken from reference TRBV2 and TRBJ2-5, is EPEVTQTPSHQVTQMGQEVILRCVPISNHLYFYWYRQILGQKVEFLVSFYNNEISEKSEIFDDQFSVERPDGSNFTLKIRSTKLEDSAMYFCASRTTRGETQYFGPGTRLLVL.

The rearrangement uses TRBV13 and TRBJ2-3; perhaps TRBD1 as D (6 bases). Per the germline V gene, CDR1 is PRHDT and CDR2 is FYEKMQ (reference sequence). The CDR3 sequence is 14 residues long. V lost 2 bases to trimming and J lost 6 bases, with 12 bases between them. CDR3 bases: TGTGCCAGCAGCTTACGAGACCAGGGGGATACGCAGTATTTT. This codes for CASSLRDQGDTQYF. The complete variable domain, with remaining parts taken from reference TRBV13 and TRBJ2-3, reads AAGVIQSPRHLIKEKRETATLKCYPIPRHDTVYWYQQGPGQDPQFLISFYEKMQSDKGSIPDRFSAQQFSDYHSELNMSSLELGDSALYFCASSLRDQGDTQYFGPGTRLTVL.

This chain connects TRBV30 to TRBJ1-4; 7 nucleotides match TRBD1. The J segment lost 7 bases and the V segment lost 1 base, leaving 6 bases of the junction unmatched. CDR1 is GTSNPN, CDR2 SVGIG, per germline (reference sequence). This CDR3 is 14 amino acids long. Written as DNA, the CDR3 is TGTGCCTGGAGTGGCGAGGGGGCGCGTGAAAAACTGTTTTTT. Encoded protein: CAWSGEGAREKLFF.

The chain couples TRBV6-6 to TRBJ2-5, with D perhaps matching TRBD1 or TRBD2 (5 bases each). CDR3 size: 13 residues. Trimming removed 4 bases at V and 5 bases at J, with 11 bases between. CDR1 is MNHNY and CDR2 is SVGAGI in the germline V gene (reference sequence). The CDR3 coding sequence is TGTGCCAGCAGTTGGGGGAGTGGCGAGACCCAGTACTTC. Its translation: CASSWGSGETQYF.

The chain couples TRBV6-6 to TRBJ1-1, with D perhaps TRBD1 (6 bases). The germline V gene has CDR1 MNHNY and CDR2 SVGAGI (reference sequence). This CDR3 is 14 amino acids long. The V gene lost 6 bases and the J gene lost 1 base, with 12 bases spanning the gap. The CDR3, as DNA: TGTGCCAGCAGCCCGCGACAGGAGAACACTGAAGCTTTCTTT. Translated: CASSPRQENTEAFF.

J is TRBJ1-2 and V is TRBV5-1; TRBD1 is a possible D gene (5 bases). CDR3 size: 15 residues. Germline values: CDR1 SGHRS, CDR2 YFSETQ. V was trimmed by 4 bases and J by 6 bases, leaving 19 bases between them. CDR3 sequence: CASSPDGQTVNGYTF. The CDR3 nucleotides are TGCGCCAGCAGCCCTGACGGTCAGACAGTGAATGGCTACACCTTC.

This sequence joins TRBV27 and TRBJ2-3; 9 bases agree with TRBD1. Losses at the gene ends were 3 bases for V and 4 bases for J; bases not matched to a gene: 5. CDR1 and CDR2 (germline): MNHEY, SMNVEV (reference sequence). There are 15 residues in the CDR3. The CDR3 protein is CASSFHRGLADTQYF. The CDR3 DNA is TGTGCCAGCAGTTTCCACAGGGGGCTCGCAGATACGCAGTATTTT.

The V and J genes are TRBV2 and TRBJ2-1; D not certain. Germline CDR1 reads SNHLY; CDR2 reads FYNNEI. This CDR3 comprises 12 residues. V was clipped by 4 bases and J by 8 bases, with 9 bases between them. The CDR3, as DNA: TGTGCCAGCAGTGCTAGGCGCGATGAGCAGTTCTTC. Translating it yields CASSARRDEQFF.

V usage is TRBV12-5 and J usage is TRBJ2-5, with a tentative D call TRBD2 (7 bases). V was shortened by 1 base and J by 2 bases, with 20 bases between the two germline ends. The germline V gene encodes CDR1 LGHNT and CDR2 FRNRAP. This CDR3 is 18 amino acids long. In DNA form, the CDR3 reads TGTGCTAGTGGTTTGGACCAGGGGCTAGCGGCTATGCAAGAGACCCAGTACTTC. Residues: CASGLDQGLAAMQETQYF.

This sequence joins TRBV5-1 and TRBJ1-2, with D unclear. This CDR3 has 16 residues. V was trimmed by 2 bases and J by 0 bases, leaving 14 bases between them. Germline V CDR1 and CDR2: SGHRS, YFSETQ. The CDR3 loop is CASSLIPLGSNYGYTF. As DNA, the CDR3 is TGCGCCAGCAGCTTAATCCCGTTGGGGTCTAACTATGGCTACACCTTC.

This chain's CDR3 is CASSVAPDPNQPQHF. The CDR3, as DNA: TGTGCCAGCAGCGTAGCTCCGGATCCCAATCAGCCCCAGCATTTT. V usage is TRBV9 and J usage is TRBJ1-5; the D is unclear. This CDR3 spans 15 amino acids. Trimming cost V 0 bases and J 3 bases, with 10 bases left between them. Germline V gives CDR1 SGDLS, CDR2 YYNGEE.

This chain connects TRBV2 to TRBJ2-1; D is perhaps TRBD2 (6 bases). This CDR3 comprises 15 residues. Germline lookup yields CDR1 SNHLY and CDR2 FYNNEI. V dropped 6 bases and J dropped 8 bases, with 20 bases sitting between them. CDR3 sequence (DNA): TGTGCCAGCAGCTCAGGCGGGATGACGTACGATGAGCAGTTCTTC. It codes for CASSSGGMTYDEQFF.

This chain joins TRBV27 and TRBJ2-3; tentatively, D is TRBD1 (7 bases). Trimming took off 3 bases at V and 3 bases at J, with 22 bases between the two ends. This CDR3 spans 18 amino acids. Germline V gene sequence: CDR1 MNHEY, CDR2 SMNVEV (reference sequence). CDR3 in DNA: TGTGCCAGCAGTTTTGGGGCCCACAGGGGAGGTAGGACAGATACGCAGTATTTT. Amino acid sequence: CASSFGAHRGGRTDTQYF.

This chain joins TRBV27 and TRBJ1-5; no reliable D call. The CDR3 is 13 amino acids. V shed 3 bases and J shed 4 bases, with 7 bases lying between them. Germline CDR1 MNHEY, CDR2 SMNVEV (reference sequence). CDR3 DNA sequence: TGTGCCAGCAGTTTTTATTGGAATCAGCCCCAGCATTTT. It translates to CASSFYWNQPQHF.

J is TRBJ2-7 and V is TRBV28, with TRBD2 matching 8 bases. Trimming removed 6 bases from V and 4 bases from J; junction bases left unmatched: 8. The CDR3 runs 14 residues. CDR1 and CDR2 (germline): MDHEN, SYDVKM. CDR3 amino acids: CASSDRLARYEQYF. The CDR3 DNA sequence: TGTGCCAGCAGCGACAGACTAGCGAGGTACGAGCAGTACTTC.

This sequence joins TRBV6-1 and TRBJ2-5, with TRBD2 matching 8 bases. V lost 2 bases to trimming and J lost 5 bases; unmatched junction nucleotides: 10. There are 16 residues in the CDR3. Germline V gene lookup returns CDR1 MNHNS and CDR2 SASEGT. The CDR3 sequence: CASSERAGGPPETQYF. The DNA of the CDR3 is TGTGCCAGCAGTGAACGGGCGGGGGGACCTCCGGAGACCCAGTACTTC.

The DNA of the CDR3 is TGTGCCAGCAGTTTATCGACTAGCGGGAGGGGTTACAAAGAGACCCAGTACTTC. Its protein is CASSLSTSGRGYKETQYF. The chain joins TRBV27 to TRBJ2-5; 14 nucleotides align to TRBD2. The J segment lost 3 bases and the V segment lost 0 bases, leaving 6 bases of the junction unmatched. CDR1 is MNHEY, CDR2 SMNVEV, per germline (reference sequence). This CDR3 is built from 18 residues.

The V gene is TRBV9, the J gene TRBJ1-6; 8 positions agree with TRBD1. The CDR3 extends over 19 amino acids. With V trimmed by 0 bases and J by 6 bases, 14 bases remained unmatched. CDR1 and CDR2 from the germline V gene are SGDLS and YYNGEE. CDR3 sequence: CASSVGVGPGGAGNSPLHF. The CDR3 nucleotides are TGTGCCAGCAGCGTAGGAGTGGGCCCAGGGGGCGCAGGTAATTCACCCCTCCACTTT.

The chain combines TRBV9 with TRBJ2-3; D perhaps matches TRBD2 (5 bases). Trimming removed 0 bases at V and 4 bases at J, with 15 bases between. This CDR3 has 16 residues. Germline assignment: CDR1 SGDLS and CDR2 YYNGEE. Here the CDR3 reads CASSVGVSDNSDTQYF. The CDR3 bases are TGTGCCAGCAGCGTAGGGGTTAGCGATAACTCAGATACGCAGTATTTT.